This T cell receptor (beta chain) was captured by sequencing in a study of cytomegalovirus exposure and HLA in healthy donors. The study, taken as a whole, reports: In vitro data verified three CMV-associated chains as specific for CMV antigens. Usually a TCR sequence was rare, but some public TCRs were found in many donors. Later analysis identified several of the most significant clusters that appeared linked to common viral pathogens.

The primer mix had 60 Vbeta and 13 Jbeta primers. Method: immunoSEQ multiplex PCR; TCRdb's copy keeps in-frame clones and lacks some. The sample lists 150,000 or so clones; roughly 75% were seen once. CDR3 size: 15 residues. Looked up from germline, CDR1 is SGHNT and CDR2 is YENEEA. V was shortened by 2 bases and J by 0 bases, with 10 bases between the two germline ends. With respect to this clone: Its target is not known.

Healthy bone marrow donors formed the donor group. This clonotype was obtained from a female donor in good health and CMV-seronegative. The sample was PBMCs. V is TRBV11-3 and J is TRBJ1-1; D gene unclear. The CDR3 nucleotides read TGTGCCAGCAGCTTAAATGGCGGGATGAACACTGAAGCTTTCTTT. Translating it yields CASSLNGGMNTEAFF.